The clone carrying this T cell receptor (beta chain) was recorded many times. Its antigen is unidentified. A single record per CDR3 protein comes from TCRdb applying MiXCR to the reads. The repertoire has about 890,000 distinct CDR3 sequences, 31% of them found once; the top ten carry about an eighth. This sample is part of a study of T cell repertoires in cytomegalovirus infection. Study information: Both CMV infection and a matching HLA type were indicated by public TCR beta signatures. Whole-study findings and limits: CMV-specific TCR beta clonotypes restricted by HLA-C dominated the ex vivo response.

Germline V CDR1 and CDR2: SEHNR, FQNEAQ (reference sequence). CDR3 length equals 12 residues. V dropped 4 bases and J dropped 3 bases, with 6 bases sitting between them. The clonotype originates from a human donor in good health (CMV status not recorded). Some clones in this sample may be carry-over from other donors' samples. Material: cultured CD8+ T cells from PBMCs, obtained from culture after CMV antigen stimulation. J is TRBJ2-5 and V is TRBV7-9; no definite D call. This CDR3 reads CASSSKEETQYF. In DNA, the CDR3 is TGTGCCAGCAGCTCAAAGGAAGAGACCCAGTACTTC.